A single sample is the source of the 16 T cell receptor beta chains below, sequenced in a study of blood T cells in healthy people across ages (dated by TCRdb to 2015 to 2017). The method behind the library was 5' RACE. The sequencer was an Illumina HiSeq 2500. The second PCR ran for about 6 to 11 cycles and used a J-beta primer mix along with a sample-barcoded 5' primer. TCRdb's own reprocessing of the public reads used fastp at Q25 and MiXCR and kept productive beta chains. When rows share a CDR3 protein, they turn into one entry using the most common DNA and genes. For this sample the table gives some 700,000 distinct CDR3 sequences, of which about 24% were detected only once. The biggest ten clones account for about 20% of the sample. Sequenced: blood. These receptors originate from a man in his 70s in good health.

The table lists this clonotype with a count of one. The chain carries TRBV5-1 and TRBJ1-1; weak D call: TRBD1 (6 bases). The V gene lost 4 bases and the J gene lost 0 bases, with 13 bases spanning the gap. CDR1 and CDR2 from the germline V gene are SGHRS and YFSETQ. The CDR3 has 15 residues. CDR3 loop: CASSHQGTMNTEAFF. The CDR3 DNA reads TGCGCCAGCAGCCATCAGGGGACTATGAACACTGAAGCTTTCTTT.

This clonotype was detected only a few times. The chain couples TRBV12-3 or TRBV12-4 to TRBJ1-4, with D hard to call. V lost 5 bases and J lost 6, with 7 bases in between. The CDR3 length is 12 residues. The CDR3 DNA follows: TGTGCCAGCAGTCCCTCGGATGAAAAACTGTTTTTT. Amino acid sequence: CASSPSDEKLFF.

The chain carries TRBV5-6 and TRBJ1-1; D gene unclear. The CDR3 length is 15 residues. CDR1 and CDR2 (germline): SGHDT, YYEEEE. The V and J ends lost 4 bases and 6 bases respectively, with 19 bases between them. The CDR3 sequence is CASSDPRNSASEAFF. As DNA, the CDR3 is TGTGCCAGCAGCGATCCCCGAAACTCAGCTTCTGAAGCTTTCTTT.

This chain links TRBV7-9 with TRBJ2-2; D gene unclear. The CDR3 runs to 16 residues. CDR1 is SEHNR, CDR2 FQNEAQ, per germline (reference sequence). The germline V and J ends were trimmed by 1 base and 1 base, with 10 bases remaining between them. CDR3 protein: CASSLVPWENTGELFF. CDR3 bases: TGTGCCAGCAGCTTAGTCCCTTGGGAGAACACCGGGGAGCTGTTTTTT.

The CDR3 loop reads CASRLYQGELFF. The CDR3 region has the DNA TGTGCCAGCAGACTATATCAAGGGGAGCTGTTTTTT. The gene calls are TRBV12-3 or TRBV12-4 and TRBJ2-2; D is undetermined. Between the trimmed V and J ends, which lost 6 bases and 8 bases, there was a span of 10 bases. The CDR3 is 12 amino acids.

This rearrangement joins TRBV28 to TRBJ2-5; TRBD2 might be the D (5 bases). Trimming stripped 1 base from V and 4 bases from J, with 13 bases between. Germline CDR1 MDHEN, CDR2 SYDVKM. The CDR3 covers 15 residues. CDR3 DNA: TGTGCCAGCAGTTTATTCCGGGAAGGTGGAGAGACCCAGTACTTC. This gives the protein CASSLFREGGETQYF.

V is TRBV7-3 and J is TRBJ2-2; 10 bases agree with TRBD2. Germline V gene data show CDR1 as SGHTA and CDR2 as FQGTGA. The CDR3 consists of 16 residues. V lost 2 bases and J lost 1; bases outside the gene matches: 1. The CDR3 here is CASSLLAGENTGELFF. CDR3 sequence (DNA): TGTGCCAGCAGCTTACTAGCGGGAGAGAACACCGGGGAGCTGTTTTTT.

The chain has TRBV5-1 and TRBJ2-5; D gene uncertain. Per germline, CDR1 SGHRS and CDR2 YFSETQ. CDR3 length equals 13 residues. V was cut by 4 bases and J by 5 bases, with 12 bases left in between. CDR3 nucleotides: TGCGCCAGCAGCCCCAATCAAGGGGAGACCCAGTACTTC. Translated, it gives CASSPNQGETQYF.

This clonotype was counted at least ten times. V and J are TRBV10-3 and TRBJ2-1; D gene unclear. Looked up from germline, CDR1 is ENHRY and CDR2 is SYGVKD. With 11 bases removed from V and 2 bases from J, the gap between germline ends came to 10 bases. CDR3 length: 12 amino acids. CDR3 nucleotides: TGTGCCGCCGCTGATACCTACAATGAGCAGTTCTTC. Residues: CAAADTYNEQFF.

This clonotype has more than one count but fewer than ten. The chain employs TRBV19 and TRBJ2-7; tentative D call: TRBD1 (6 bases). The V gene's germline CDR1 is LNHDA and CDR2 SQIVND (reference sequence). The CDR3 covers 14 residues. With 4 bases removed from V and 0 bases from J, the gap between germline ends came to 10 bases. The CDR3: CASSKTGSSYEQYV. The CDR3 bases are TGTGCCAGTAGTAAGACAGGTTCCTCCTACGAGCAGTACGTC.

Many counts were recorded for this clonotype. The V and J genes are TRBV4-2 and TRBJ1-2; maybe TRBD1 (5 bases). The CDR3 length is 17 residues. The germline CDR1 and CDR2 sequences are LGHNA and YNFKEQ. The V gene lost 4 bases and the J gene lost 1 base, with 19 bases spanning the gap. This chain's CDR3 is CASSRSFGETVNYGYTF. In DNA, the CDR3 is TGTGCCAGCAGCCGTTCCTTCGGCGAGACAGTTAACTATGGCTACACCTTC.

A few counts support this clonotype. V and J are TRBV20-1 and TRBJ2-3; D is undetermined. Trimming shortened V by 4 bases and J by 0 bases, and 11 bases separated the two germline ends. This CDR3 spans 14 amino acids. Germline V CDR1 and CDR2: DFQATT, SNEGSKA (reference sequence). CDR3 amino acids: CSATAGDSTDTQYF. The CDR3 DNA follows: TGCAGTGCTACTGCCGGCGACAGCACAGATACGCAGTATTTT.

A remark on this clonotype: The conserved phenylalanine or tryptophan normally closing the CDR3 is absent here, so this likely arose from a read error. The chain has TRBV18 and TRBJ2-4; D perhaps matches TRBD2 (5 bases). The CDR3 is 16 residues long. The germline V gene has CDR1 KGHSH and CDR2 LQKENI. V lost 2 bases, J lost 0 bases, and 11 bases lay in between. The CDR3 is CASSPSGRLAKNIQYL. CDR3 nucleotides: TGTGCCAGCTCACCATCTGGGAGATTAGCCAAAAACATTCAGTACCTC.

CDR3 in DNA: TGTGCCAGCAGTTTCGGGACAGGGCTTGCTGGCTACACCTTC. Encoded protein: CASSFGTGLAGYTF. The gene calls are TRBV28 and TRBJ1-2, with 9 bases that match TRBD1. CDR1 MDHEN and CDR2 SYDVKM come from the germline V gene. The J segment lost 7 bases and the V segment lost 3 bases, leaving 6 bases of the junction unmatched. The CDR3 length is 14 residues.

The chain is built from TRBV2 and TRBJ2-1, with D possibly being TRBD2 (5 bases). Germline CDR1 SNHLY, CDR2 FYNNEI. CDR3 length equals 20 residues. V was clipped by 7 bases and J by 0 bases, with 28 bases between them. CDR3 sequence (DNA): TGTGCCAGCACCTTACGGCTGTTGGGAGCCGGGCAGAGCTCCTACAATGAGCAGTTCTTC. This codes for CASTLRLLGAGQSSYNEQFF.

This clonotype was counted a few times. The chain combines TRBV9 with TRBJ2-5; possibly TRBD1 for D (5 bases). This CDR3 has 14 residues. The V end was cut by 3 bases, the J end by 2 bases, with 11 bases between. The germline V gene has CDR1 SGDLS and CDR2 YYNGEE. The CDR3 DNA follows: TGTGCCAGCAGCGAGACAGTTGGGCAAGAGACCCAGTACTTC. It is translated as CASSETVGQETQYF.